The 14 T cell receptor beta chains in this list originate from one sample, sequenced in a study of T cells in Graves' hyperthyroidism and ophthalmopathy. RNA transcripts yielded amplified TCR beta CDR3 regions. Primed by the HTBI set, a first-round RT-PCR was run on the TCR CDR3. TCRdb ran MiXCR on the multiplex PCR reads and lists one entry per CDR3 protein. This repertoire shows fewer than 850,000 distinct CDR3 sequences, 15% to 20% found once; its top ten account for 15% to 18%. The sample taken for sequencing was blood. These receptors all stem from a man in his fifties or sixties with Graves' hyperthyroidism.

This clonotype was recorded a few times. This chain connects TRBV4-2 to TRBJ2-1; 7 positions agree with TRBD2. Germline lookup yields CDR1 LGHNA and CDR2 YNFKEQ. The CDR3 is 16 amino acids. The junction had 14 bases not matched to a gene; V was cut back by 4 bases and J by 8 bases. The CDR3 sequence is CASSPASGTPTDEQFF. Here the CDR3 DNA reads TGTGCCAGCAGCCCGGCTAGCGGAACCCCTACGGATGAGCAGTTCTTC.

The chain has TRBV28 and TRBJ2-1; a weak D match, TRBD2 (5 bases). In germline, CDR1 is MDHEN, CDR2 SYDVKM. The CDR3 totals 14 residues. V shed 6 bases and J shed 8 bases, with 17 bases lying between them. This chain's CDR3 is CASRNGLGLYEQFF. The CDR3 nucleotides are TGTGCCAGCAGAAACGGACTGGGCTTATATGAGCAGTTCTTC.

The DNA of the CDR3 is TGTGCCAGCAGAAAGGGGGGAGCTAATGAAAAACTGTTTTTT. It translates to CASRKGGANEKLFF. The chain has TRBV6-1 and TRBJ1-4; D possibly corresponds to TRBD1 (6 bases). V was pared by 6 bases and J by 3 bases, with 11 bases between. This CDR3 has 14 residues. Germline CDR1 reads MNHNS; CDR2 reads SASEGT.

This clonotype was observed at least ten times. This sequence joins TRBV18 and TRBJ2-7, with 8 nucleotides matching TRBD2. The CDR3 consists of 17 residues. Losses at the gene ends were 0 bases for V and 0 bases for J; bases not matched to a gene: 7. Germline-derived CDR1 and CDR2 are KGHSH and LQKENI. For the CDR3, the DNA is TGTGCCAGCTCACCACCGAATAAACTAGCGGACTCCTACGAGCAGTACTTC. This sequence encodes CASSPPNKLADSYEQYF. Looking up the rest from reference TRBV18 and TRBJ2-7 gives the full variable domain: NAGVMQNPRHLVRRRGQEARLRCSPMKGHSHVYWYRQLPEEGLKFMVYLQKENIIDESGMPKERFSAEFPKEGPSILRIQQVVRGDSAAYFCASSPPNKLADSYEQYFGPGTRLTVT.

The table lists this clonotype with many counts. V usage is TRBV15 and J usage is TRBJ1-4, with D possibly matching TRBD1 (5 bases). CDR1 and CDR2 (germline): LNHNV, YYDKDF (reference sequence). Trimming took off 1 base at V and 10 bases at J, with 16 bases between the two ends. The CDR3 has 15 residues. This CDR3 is CATSRAQGVVLKLFF. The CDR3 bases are TGTGCCACCAGCAGAGCCCAGGGCGTAGTTCTAAAACTGTTTTTT.

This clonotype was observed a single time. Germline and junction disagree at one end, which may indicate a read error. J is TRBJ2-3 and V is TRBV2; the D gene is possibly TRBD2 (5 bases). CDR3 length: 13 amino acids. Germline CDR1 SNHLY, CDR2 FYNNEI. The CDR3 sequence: CDSSLSWGDTQYF. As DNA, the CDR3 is TGTGACAGCAGCCTGTCGTGGGGAGATACACAGTATTTT.

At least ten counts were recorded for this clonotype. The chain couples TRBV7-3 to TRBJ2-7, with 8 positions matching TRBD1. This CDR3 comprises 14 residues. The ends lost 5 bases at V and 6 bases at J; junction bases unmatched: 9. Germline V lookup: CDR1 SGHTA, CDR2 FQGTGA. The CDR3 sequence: CASSTGTGLGEQYF. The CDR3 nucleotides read TGTGCCAGCAGCACTGGGACAGGTTTAGGCGAGCAGTACTTC. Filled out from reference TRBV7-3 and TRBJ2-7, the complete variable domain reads GAGVSQTPSNKVTEKGKYVELRCDPISGHTALYWYRQSLGQGPEFLIYFQGTGAADDSGLPNDRFFAVRPEGSVSTLKIQRTERGDSAVYLCASSTGTGLGEQYFGPGTRLTVT.

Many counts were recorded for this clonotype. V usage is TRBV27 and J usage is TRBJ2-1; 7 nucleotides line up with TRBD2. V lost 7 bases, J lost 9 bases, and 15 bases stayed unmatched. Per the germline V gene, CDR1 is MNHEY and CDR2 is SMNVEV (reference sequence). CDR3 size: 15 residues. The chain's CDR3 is CASNWGGGPWGEQFF. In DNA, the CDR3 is TGTGCCAGCAACTGGGGGGGAGGCCCCTGGGGTGAGCAGTTCTTC.

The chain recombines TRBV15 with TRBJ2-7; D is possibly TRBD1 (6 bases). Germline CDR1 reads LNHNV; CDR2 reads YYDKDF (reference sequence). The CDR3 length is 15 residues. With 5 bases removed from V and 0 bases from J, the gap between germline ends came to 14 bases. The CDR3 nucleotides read TGTGCCACCAGCTACGGGACACATGACTCCTACGAGCAGTACTTC. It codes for CATSYGTHDSYEQYF.

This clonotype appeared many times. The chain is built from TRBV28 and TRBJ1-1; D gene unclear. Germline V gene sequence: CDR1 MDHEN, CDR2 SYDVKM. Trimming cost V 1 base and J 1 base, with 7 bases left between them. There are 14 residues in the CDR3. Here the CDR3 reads CASSLSQENTEAFF. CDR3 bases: TGTGCCAGCAGTTTATCTCAGGAGAACACTGAAGCTTTCTTT.

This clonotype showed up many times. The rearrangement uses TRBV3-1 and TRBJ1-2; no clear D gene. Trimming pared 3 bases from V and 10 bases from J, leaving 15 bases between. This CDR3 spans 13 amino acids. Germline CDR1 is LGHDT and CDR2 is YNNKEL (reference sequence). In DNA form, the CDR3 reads TGTGCCAGCAGCCACTCGGACGTAGATGACTACACCTTC. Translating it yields CASSHSDVDDYTF.

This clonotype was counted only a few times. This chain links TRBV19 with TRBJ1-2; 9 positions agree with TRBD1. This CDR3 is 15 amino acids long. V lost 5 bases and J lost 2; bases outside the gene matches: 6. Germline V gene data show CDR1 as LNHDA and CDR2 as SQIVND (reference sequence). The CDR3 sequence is CASSFTGTGNYGYTF. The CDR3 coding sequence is TGTGCCAGTAGTTTCACCGGGACAGGGAACTATGGCTACACCTTC.

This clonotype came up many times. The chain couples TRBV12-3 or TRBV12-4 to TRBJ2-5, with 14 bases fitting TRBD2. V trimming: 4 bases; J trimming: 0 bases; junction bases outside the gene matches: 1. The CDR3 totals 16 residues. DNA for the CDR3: TGTGCCAGCAGTTGGACTAGCGGGAGGCACCAAGAGACCCAGTACTTC. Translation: CASSWTSGRHQETQYF.

This CDR3 reads CASSYGDGLYGYTF. The DNA of the CDR3 is TGTGCCAGCAGTTACGGTGACGGGCTCTATGGCTACACCTTC. This chain uses TRBV6-5 with TRBJ1-2; D not certain. This CDR3 has 14 amino acids. Germline-derived CDR1 and CDR2 are MNHEY and SVGAGI. V lost 2 bases and J lost 4, with 11 bases in between.